This T cell receptor beta chain was recorded in a study of T cell repertoires in cytomegalovirus infection. Study summary: CMV epitopes that were recently identified and HLA-C-restricted were used alongside well-studied HLA-B-restricted ones. Both CMV infection and a matching HLA type were indicated by public TCR beta signatures. Study-wide results and caveats: Clonotypes of TCR beta that were HLA-C-restricted and CMV-specific dominated the ex vivo response. Public TCR beta family frequency separated CMV-and-HLA carriers, including in an independent cohort.

CDR1 SGHKS and CDR2 YYEKEE come from the germline V gene (reference sequence). CDR3 size: 16 residues. Germline trimming cut 0 bases from V and 3 bases from J; bases unmatched to any gene: 3. On this clonotype itself: The antigen remains undetermined.

TCRdb re-derived calls from the reads in MiXCR, one entry per CDR3 protein. The data contain around 900,000 distinct CDR3 sequences, approximately 32% of them singletons. Specimen: cultured CD8+ T cells from PBMCs, collected from culture after CMV antigen stimulation. This clonotype was sampled from a human donor in good health (CMV status not recorded). Some clones in this sample may be carry-over from other donors' samples. This chain links TRBV5-5 with TRBJ2-2, with TRBD2 identical over 9 bases. CDR3 sequence reads: CASSLEAGGYTGELFF. The CDR3 bases are TGTGCCAGCAGCTTGGAAGCGGGGGGTTACACCGGGGAGCTGTTTTTT. The entire variable domain, with the rest obtained from reference TRBV5-5 and TRBJ2-2, is as follows: DAGVTQSPTHLIKTRGQQVTLRCSPISGHKSVSWYQQVLGQGPQFIFQYYEKEERGRGNFPDRFSARQFPNYSSELNVNALLLGDSALYLCASSLEAGGYTGELFFGEGSRLTVL.